This T cell receptor beta chain was observed in a study of radiation and T cells in renal cell carcinoma. The ends were cut back, 4 bases at V and 8 bases at J, with 10 bases in the middle. This CDR3 comprises 13 residues. Germline values: CDR1 SGHRS, CDR2 YFSETQ. The table came from immunoSEQ multiplex PCR; TCRdb's copy has only in-frame clones and leaves some out. The sample contains some 140,000 clones, roughly 88% of which appear only once. As for time point: baseline pretreatment blood. Treatment specified: 15 Gy SBRT to primary tumor, nephrectomy 4 weeks later. The J gene is TRBJ1-6, the V gene TRBV5-1; D might be TRBD1 (5 bases). This receptor was obtained from a woman in her forties or fifties with renal cell carcinoma. The specimen was blood, collected from a patient whose treatment included radiotherapy and nephrectomy. CDR3 protein: CASSPGGYSPLHF. The CDR3 coding sequence is TGCGCCAGCAGCCCGGGGGGGTATTCACCCCTCCACTTT.